This T cell receptor (beta chain) was identified during a study of cytomegalovirus exposure and HLA in healthy donors. The PCR used 60 Vbeta and 13 Jbeta primers. Libraries were prepared by immunoSEQ multiplex PCR; TCRdb keeps only in-frame clonotypes and omits some of them. The data show 150,000 or so clones, roughly 80% seen once. Germline V CDR1 and CDR2: SGDLS, YYNGEE. The CDR3 is made up of 14 amino acids. V trimming: 0 bases; J trimming: 3 bases; junction bases outside the gene matches: 2. The sequenced sample consisted of PBMCs. The clonotype comes from a man aged 40-50 years in good health and CMV-seropositive. The rearrangement links TRBV9 to TRBJ1-2, with 7 bases aligning to TRBD1. The CDR3 DNA follows: TGTGCCAGCAGCGTAGCTACAGGGGACTATGGCTACACCTTC. Residues: CASSVATGDYGYTF. The full variable domain, with the rest looked up from reference TRBV9 and TRBJ1-2, is DSGVTQTPKHLITATGQRVTLRCSPRSGDLSVYWYQQSLDQGLQFLIQYYNGEERAKGNILERFSAQQFPDLHSELNLSSLELGDSALYFCASSVATGDYGYTFGSGTRLTVV.